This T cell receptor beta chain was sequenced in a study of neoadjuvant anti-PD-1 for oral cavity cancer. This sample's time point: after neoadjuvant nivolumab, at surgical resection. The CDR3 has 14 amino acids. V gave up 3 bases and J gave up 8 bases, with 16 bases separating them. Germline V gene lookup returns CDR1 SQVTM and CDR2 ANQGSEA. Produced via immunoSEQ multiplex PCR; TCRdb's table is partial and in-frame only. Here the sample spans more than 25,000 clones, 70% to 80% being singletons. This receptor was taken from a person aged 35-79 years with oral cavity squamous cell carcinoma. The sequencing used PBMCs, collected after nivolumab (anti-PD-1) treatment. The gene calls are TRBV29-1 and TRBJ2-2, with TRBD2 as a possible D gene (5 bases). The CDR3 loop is CSVDGPGRGGELFF. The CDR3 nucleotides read TGCAGCGTTGATGGTCCAGGCCGGGGTGGGGAGCTGTTTTTT.